This TCR beta chain was captured in a study of read filtering for tumor transcriptome and immune sequencing. Study-level information: By R-ISS, stages I, II and III held approximately 8, 16 and 7 patients. DNase treatment preceded whole-transcriptome library preparation.

This library used roughly 0.4 ug RNA and molecular barcoded adaptors spanning alpha/delta and beta/gamma chains. Using its own MiXCR run on the reads, TCRdb lists one record per CDR3 protein. There are some 130,000 distinct CDR3 sequences in the sample; around 13% occur only once, and more than 9.5% lies in the top ten. The CDR3 covers 16 residues. The V gene's germline CDR1 is SGHRS and CDR2 YFSETQ. The V end was cut by 1 base, the J end by 6 bases, with 20 bases between. This clonotype occurred many times. The antigen remains unidentified. Study findings and constraints: Roughly four fifths of IR-seq clonotypes had one read, totaling around 3.5% of reads; RNA-seq: 74.6% and 44.6%. Without single-read clonotypes, shared clonotype proportions correlated more between IR-seq and RNA-seq.

Sequenced material: a population of CD138-negative cells sorted from bone marrow. V usage is TRBV5-1 and J usage is TRBJ2-7; perhaps TRBD1 as D (6 bases). The source of this sequence is a donor at least 40 years old with multiple myeloma. In nucleotides, the CDR3 is TGCGCCAGCAGCTTGTCCTCACCTACAGGGTCGGTCGAGCAGTACTTC. This translates into CASSLSSPTGSVEQYF.